Presented here are 14 T cell receptor beta chains from one specimen sequenced in a study of T cell responses to AZD1222 COVID-19 vaccine. The assay was immunoSEQ multiplex PCR, and TCRdb's table has in-frame clones only and misses some. Among about 56,000 clones listed, 80% to 90% were seen once. The starting material was peripheral blood, obtained on day 0 of AZD1222 vaccination. The receptors stem from an adult in good health.

The chain employs TRBV6-1 and TRBJ2-5; TRBD1 aligns across 7 bases. Germline CDR1 reads MNHNS; CDR2 reads SASEGT. The CDR3 covers 15 residues. The J segment lost 5 bases and the V segment lost 1 base, leaving 7 bases of the junction unmatched. The CDR3 bases are TGTGCCAGCAGTGAAGGGCAGGGGGTCTGGGAGACCCAGTACTTC. Encoded protein: CASSEGQGVWETQYF.

Relative to its sample, this clone is medium-sized (0.01 to 0.1%). The chain joins TRBV13 to TRBJ2-3; D unclear. Germline V gives CDR1 PRHDT, CDR2 FYEKMQ (reference sequence). The CDR3 covers 14 residues. V was cut by 4 bases and J by 4 bases, with 12 bases left in between. The CDR3 spells CASSSAVVADTQYF. DNA of the CDR3: TGTGCCAGCAGCTCCGCAGTTGTAGCAGATACGCAGTATTTT.

The chain carries TRBV4-1 and TRBJ1-1; D is undetermined. The CDR3 runs 13 residues. Germline CDR1 MGHRA, CDR2 YSYEKL. Trimming pared 6 bases from V and 4 bases from J, leaving 12 bases between. The DNA for the CDR3 is TGCGCCAGCAGGAGGGAGAGGAGCACTGAAGCTTTCTTT. Its translation is CASRRERSTEAFF.

The J gene is TRBJ2-7, the V gene TRBV6-6, with D unclear. The CDR3 is made up of 13 amino acids. The ends were cut back, 6 bases at V and 1 base at J, with 10 bases in the middle. The germline gives CDR1 MNHNY, CDR2 SVGAGI (reference sequence). The DNA of the CDR3 is TGTGCCAGCAGCCCCACACCTTCCTACGAGCAGTACTTC. Translated, it gives CASSPTPSYEQYF.

The V and J genes are TRBV9 and TRBJ2-3, with no clear D. From germline, CDR1 is SGDLS and CDR2 YYNGEE. V was pared by 3 bases and J by 2 bases, with 7 bases between. The length of the CDR3 is 13 residues. The CDR3 nucleotides read TGTGCCAGCAGCGCGTACACCACAGATACGCAGTATTTT. Residues: CASSAYTTDTQYF.

The V gene is TRBV19, the J gene TRBJ2-1, with TRBD1 matching over 8 bases. The CDR3 length is 13 residues. The J segment lost 7 bases and the V segment lost 5 bases, leaving 4 bases of the junction unmatched. The germline gives CDR1 LNHDA, CDR2 SQIVND (reference sequence). CDR3 DNA sequence: TGTGCCAGTAGTTTTCAGGGGGCTAATGAGCAGTTCTTC. Amino acids: CASSFQGANEQFF.

The V and J genes are TRBV3-1 (or the pseudogene TRBV3-2) and TRBJ2-7; D is unclear. The CDR3 runs 11 residues. Germline CDR1 reads LGHDT; CDR2 reads YNNKEL (reference sequence). Trimming left V 3 bases short and J 0 bases short, with 0 bases between. In nucleotides, the CDR3 is TGTGCCAGCAGCCACTCCTACGAGCAGTACTTC. Its protein is CASSHSYEQYF.

The gene calls are TRBV27 and TRBJ1-5; 7 nucleotides agree with TRBD1. CDR1 and CDR2 from the germline V gene are MNHEY and SMNVEV (reference sequence). The CDR3 covers 14 residues. J lost 5 bases, V lost 8 bases, and 9 bases had no gene match. CDR3 sequence reads: CASRSQGRYQPQHF. CDR3 nucleotides: TGTGCCAGCCGATCACAGGGGCGGTATCAGCCCCAGCATTTT.

The CDR3 DNA follows: TGTGCCAGCAGCTTAACCCCGGGGGCGCAGTTCTTC. Protein: CASSLTPGAQFF. This rearrangement joins TRBV7-2 to TRBJ2-1, with D possibly being TRBD1 or TRBD2 (6 bases each). V lost 2 bases to trimming and J lost 12 bases, with 11 bases between them. Germline lookup yields CDR1 SGHTA and CDR2 FQGNSA. The CDR3 is 12 residues long. Using reference TRBV7-2 and TRBJ2-1 for the parts outside the CDR3, the full variable domain is GAGVSQSPSNKVTEKGKDVELRCDPISGHTALYWYRQSLGQGLEFLIYFQGNSAPDKSGLPSDRFSAERTGGSVSTLTIQRTQQEDSAVYLCASSLTPGAQFFGPGTRLTVL.

This clone was seen more than once but under ten times. This chain joins TRBV7-8 and TRBJ1-5, with D possibly matching TRBD1 (5 bases). There are 13 residues in the CDR3. Deletions cut 5 bases from V and 7 bases from J, with 12 bases between. Per germline, CDR1 SGHVS and CDR2 FQNEAQ. DNA of the CDR3: TGTGCCAGCAGCAGAGGGGAGGCACAGCCCCAGCATTTT. Amino acid sequence: CASSRGEAQPQHF.

The genes are TRBV10-2 and TRBJ2-1; TRBD2 aligns across 9 bases. This CDR3 has 14 residues. The germline V gene encodes CDR1 WSHSY and CDR2 SAAADI. After removal of 5 bases from V and 5 bases from J, the junction contained 4 bases not matched to a gene. The CDR3 reads CASSWLAGNNEQFF. In nucleotides, the CDR3 is TGCGCCAGCAGTTGGCTAGCGGGGAACAATGAGCAGTTCTTC.

This chain joins TRBV4-1 and TRBJ1-1; D ambiguous. Germline V gene sequence: CDR1 MGHRA, CDR2 YSYEKL. The CDR3 runs to 14 residues. V gave up 4 bases and J gave up 0 bases, with 9 bases separating them. The CDR3 sequence is CASSRASLNTEAFF. CDR3 sequence (DNA): TGCGCCAGCAGCCGCGCCTCCTTGAACACTGAAGCTTTCTTT.

The genes are TRBV30 and TRBJ1-3; D not certain. Trimming took 5 bases from V and 1 from J, leaving 27 bases between them. Germline V CDR1 and CDR2: GTSNPN, SVGIG (reference sequence). CDR3 size: 19 residues. The CDR3 loop is CAWGLYTGETLRSGNTIYF. DNA for the CDR3: TGTGCCTGGGGCCTTTACACGGGCGAGACACTAAGATCTGGAAACACCATATATTTT.

V usage is TRBV28 and J usage is TRBJ1-2; D not resolved. The germline gives CDR1 MDHEN, CDR2 SYDVKM. The V end was cut by 1 base, the J end by 4 bases, with 13 bases between. CDR3 size: 15 residues. Written as DNA, the CDR3 is TGTGCCAGCAGTTTATCGGGTCTTGGGGTCTATGGCTACACCTTC. Protein product: CASSLSGLGVYGYTF.